This T cell receptor (beta chain) came from a study of cytomegalovirus exposure and HLA in healthy donors. Points from the study as a whole: Analyzed later, association rates of TCRs varied across HLA loci, with DRB1 most and HLA-C fewest. Later on, an analysis tied under 20,000 TCR beta sequences to HLA alleles at 0.05 false discovery rate. Most TCRs appeared rarely, but some public TCRs recurred in many donors.

The CDR3 consists of 15 residues. After removal of 5 bases from V and 6 bases from J, the junction contained 5 bases not matched to a gene. Germline CDR1 and CDR2: SNHLY and FYNNEI. Researchers ran the PCR with 60 Vbeta and 13 Jbeta primers. Produced via immunoSEQ multiplex PCR; TCRdb's table is partial and in-frame only. The table shows around 300,000 clones, with roughly 90% occurring only once. In regard to this clone: Its antigen is not known.

Though probably carrying unrecorded immune exposures, donors were nominally healthy at sampling. The clonotype originates from a woman younger than 35 in good health and CMV-seronegative. The rearrangement links TRBV2 to TRBJ2-3; 13 nucleotides match TRBD2. The material sequenced was PBMCs. CDR3 coding DNA: TGTGCCAGCAGTATAGGACTAGCGGGGGCGGATACGCAGTATTTT. Translating gives CASSIGLAGADTQYF.